The 31 T cell receptor beta chains below were found in one sample sequenced in a study of T cells in Graves' hyperthyroidism and ophthalmopathy. Amplified TCR beta CDR3 regions came from RNA transcripts. RT-PCR in the first round (using the HTBI primer set) targeted the TCR CDR3. TCRdb reprocessed the multiplex PCR reads with MiXCR, giving one entry per CDR3 protein. The sample has about half a million distinct CDR3 sequences; less than 25% are singletons. The source material was blood. These receptors originate from a woman between 70 and 85 years old with Graves' ophthalmopathy.

The table lists this clonotype with many counts. V and J are TRBV2 and TRBJ2-1; TRBD1 matches 11 bases. Per the germline V gene, CDR1 is SNHLY and CDR2 is FYNNEI. The ends lost 7 bases at V and 6 bases at J; junction bases unmatched: 5. This CDR3 region has 14 residues. For the CDR3, the DNA is TGTGCCAGCAACGGACAGGGGGCAGGCAATGAGCAGTTCTTC. Its protein is CASNGQGAGNEQFF.

This clonotype was found a few times. CDR3 sequence (DNA): TGTGCCAGCAGTTTAGGGGCCAGGGGGGTGGATGGCTACACCTTC. Protein sequence: CASSLGARGVDGYTF. V usage is TRBV27 and J usage is TRBJ1-2, with 7 bases lining up with TRBD1. The CDR3 totals 15 residues. Germline values: CDR1 MNHEY, CDR2 SMNVEV (reference sequence). With 2 bases clipped from V and 6 bases from J, the junction kept 9 bases outside the gene matches.

This clonotype has only a few counts. The rearrangement joins TRBV12-3 or TRBV12-4 to TRBJ2-2, with D perhaps matching TRBD1 or TRBD2 (5 bases each). V was cut by 2 bases and J by 3 bases, with 16 bases left in between. CDR3 length: 17 amino acids. CDR3 in amino acids: CASSLWVGLGDTGELFF. Written as DNA, the CDR3 is TGTGCCAGCAGTTTATGGGTTGGACTGGGGGACACCGGGGAGCTGTTTTTT.

The CDR3 region has the DNA TGCAGTGCTAGAGATCCCCCCCAAGCGGACTCCTACAATGAGCAGTTCTTC. As protein: CSARDPPQADSYNEQFF. V usage is TRBV20-1 and J usage is TRBJ2-1; a weak D match, TRBD2 (5 bases). The V end was cut by 0 bases, the J end by 0 bases, with 15 bases between. The V gene's germline CDR1 is DFQATT and CDR2 SNEGSKA (reference sequence). The CDR3 contains 17 residues.

This rearrangement joins TRBV6-8 to TRBJ2-2; unclear D gene. CDR3 length: 13 amino acids. Germline CDR1 MNHGY, CDR2 SAAAGT. The germline V and J ends were trimmed by 2 bases and 10 bases, with 11 bases remaining between them. The DNA for the CDR3 is TGTGCCAGCAGTTACGTAGGCCCCTCGGAGCTGTTTTTT. Protein: CASSYVGPSELFF.

The chain has TRBV2 and TRBJ1-2, with D unclear. CDR1 and CDR2 (germline): SNHLY, FYNNEI. The CDR3 has 14 amino acids. V lost 1 base, J lost 8 bases, and 14 bases lay in between. The CDR3 here is CASSEDGRIGGYTF. CDR3 bases: TGTGCCAGCAGTGAAGATGGCCGAATCGGAGGCTACACCTTC.

The V call is TRBV7-8, the J call TRBJ2-7; possibly TRBD1 or TRBD2 for D (6 bases each). This CDR3 contains 15 residues. The V and J ends lost 5 bases and 6 bases respectively, with 20 bases between them. From germline, CDR1 is SGHVS and CDR2 FQNEAQ. The chain's CDR3 is CASSKARGDWGEQYF. CDR3 sequence (DNA): TGTGCCAGCAGCAAGGCAAGGGGGGACTGGGGCGAGCAGTACTTC.

The chain carries TRBV12-3 or TRBV12-4 and TRBJ2-3; D is possibly TRBD2 (6 bases). The V and J ends lost 7 bases and 2 bases respectively, with 16 bases between them. The CDR3 spans 15 residues. CDR3 sequence: CASTTYGRSTDTQYF. In DNA form, the CDR3 reads TGTGCCAGCACCACCTATGGGAGGTCCACAGATACGCAGTATTTT.

The CDR3 region is CASSLGLAGGPETQYF. The CDR3 nucleotides read TGCGCCAGCAGCTTGGGACTAGCGGGAGGGCCAGAGACCCAGTACTTC. V and J are TRBV5-1 and TRBJ2-5, with 14 bases fitting TRBD2. J was trimmed by 4 bases and V by 0 bases; bases with no gene match: 2. Germline-derived CDR1 and CDR2 are SGHRS and YFSETQ. CDR3 length equals 16 residues. Combining the CDR3 with reference TRBV5-1 and TRBJ2-5 gives the whole variable domain KAGVTQTPRYLIKTRGQQVTLSCSPISGHRSVSWYQQTPGQGLQFLFEYFSETQRNKGNFPGRFSGRQFSNSRSEMNVSTLELGDSALYLCASSLGLAGGPETQYFGPGTRLLVL.

This clonotype appeared many times. The V and J genes are TRBV12-3 or TRBV12-4 and TRBJ1-2; 7 nucleotides agree with TRBD1. Trimming took 3 bases from V and 0 from J; bases not matched to a gene: 4. The CDR3 spans 15 residues. DNA for the CDR3: TGTGCCAGCAGTTTCGCAGACAGGGCTAACTATGGCTACACCTTC. Its protein is CASSFADRANYGYTF.

Only a few counts were recorded for this clonotype. The rearrangement joins TRBV29-1 to TRBJ2-4; 8 positions agree with TRBD1. Germline CDR1 reads SQVTM; CDR2 reads ANQGSEA. V gave up 7 bases and J gave up 8 bases; unmatched junction bases: 10. CDR3 length: 13 amino acids. For the CDR3, the DNA is TGCAGCGGTCTGACAGGGGATATCGACATTCAGTACTTC. Translation: CSGLTGDIDIQYF.

The CDR3 sequence: CVPRRDVLQTGSHEQYF. The CDR3 nucleotides are TGTGTCCCCCGTAGGGATGTCTTGCAAACAGGGAGCCACGAGCAGTACTTC. This sequence joins TRBV6-1 and TRBJ2-7; D possibly corresponds to TRBD1 (6 bases). The germline CDR1 and CDR2 sequences are MNHNS and SASEGT. This CDR3 region has 17 residues.

V and J are TRBV15 and TRBJ2-5; the D gene is possibly TRBD1 (6 bases). The CDR3 sequence is 15 residues long. Germline V lookup: CDR1 LNHNV, CDR2 YYDKDF (reference sequence). The V gene lost 3 bases and the J gene lost 4 bases, with 15 bases spanning the gap. The CDR3 sequence is CATSSRGFKVETQYF. The CDR3 bases are TGTGCCACCAGCAGCAGGGGCTTTAAGGTAGAGACCCAGTACTTC.

The genes are TRBV4-3 and TRBJ2-5; a possible D gene is TRBD2 (6 bases). The germline V gene encodes CDR1 LGHNA and CDR2 YSLEER. There are 14 residues in the CDR3. The V and J ends lost 1 base and 5 bases respectively, with 11 bases between them. The CDR3 DNA is TGCGCCAGCAGCCAAGTTTCGGGAGTGGAGACCCAGTACTTC. Translated, it gives CASSQVSGVETQYF.

J is TRBJ2-7 and V is TRBV7-9, with 7 nucleotides matching TRBD2. The CDR3 runs to 14 residues. Germline lookup yields CDR1 SEHNR and CDR2 FQNEAQ (reference sequence). J gave up 0 bases and V 11 bases, and 10 bases lay outside the gene matches. CDR3 amino acids: CASVPSGASYEQYF. The CDR3, as DNA: TGTGCCTCAGTACCTAGCGGTGCCTCCTACGAGCAGTACTTC.

This clonotype was picked up a small number of times. V and J are TRBV18 and TRBJ1-1; D is possibly TRBD1 (6 bases). The CDR3 runs 16 residues. The germline V gene has CDR1 KGHSH and CDR2 LQKENI. Trimming cost V 3 bases and J 2 bases, with 16 bases left between them. CDR3 loop: CASSPSRQGLNTEAFF. Here the CDR3 DNA reads TGTGCCAGCTCACCCTCCAGGCAGGGGCTTAACACTGAAGCTTTCTTT.

J is TRBJ1-3 and V is TRBV11-2; D remains ambiguous. The CDR3 loop spans 17 amino acids. Germline V gene lookup returns CDR1 SGHAT and CDR2 FQNNGV. Trimming removed 1 base from V and 0 bases from J, with 13 bases in between. The CDR3 region has the DNA TGTGCCAGCAGCTTAGGGGCTATTTGGGGCTCTGGAAACACCATATATTTT. Protein product: CASSLGAIWGSGNTIYF.

This clonotype was detected ten times or more. The chain uses TRBV7-9 and TRBJ2-1; 15 positions agree with TRBD2. Per the germline V gene, CDR1 is SEHNR and CDR2 is FQNEAQ (reference sequence). The CDR3 is made up of 16 amino acids. Trimming cost V 5 bases and J 6 bases; bases outside gene matches: 5. CDR3 loop: CASSLWGLAGGNEQFF. The CDR3 DNA reads TGTGCCAGCAGCCTTTGGGGACTAGCGGGAGGCAATGAGCAGTTCTTC.

This clonotype was observed many times. V and J are TRBV7-3 and TRBJ2-3; 7 nucleotides align to TRBD2. V shed 1 base, J shed 0 bases, and the junction held 16 bases outside the gene matches. The CDR3 is 20 residues long. Germline assignment: CDR1 SGHTA and CDR2 FQGTGA. This CDR3 is CASSLRSGGFLAESTDTQYF. In nucleotides, the CDR3 is TGTGCCAGCAGCTTAAGGTCGGGGGGATTCCTAGCGGAAAGCACAGATACGCAGTATTTT.

This clonotype was counted many times. CDR3 nucleotides: TGTGCCAGCAGTCCCCCGAACTCATATGGCTACACCTTC. This codes for CASSPPNSYGYTF. The chain recombines TRBV12-3 or TRBV12-4 with TRBJ1-2; D unresolved. CDR3 size: 13 residues. The V gene lost 5 bases and the J gene lost 5 bases, with 12 bases spanning the gap.

This clonotype was counted only a few times. This sequence joins TRBV2 and TRBJ2-2, with 8 bases identical to TRBD2. Germline V gives CDR1 SNHLY, CDR2 FYNNEI. The length of the CDR3 is 14 residues. Trimming cost V 7 bases and J 5 bases; bases outside gene matches: 6. CDR3 amino acids: CASIGTRRTGELFF. In DNA form, the CDR3 reads TGTGCCAGCATCGGGACTAGACGAACCGGGGAGCTGTTTTTT.

This clonotype was counted only a few times. The V gene is TRBV29-1, the J gene TRBJ1-1; no clear D. The CDR3 is 14 amino acids. In germline, CDR1 is SQVTM, CDR2 ANQGSEA. Trimming took off 1 base at V and 4 bases at J, with 13 bases between the two ends. CDR3 sequence (DNA): TGCAGCGTTGAAGTGCCGGGTCGGGTCACTGAAGCTTTCTTT. This codes for CSVEVPGRVTEAFF.

The gene calls are TRBV5-1 and TRBJ2-2; TRBD2 matches at 11 bases. The trim removed 2 bases at V and 6 bases at J, leaving 6 bases unmatched. Germline-derived CDR1 and CDR2 are SGHRS and YFSETQ. The CDR3 consists of 16 residues. This chain's CDR3 is CASSFGLAGGPGELFF. CDR3 DNA sequence: TGCGCCAGCAGCTTTGGACTAGCGGGCGGGCCCGGGGAGCTGTTTTTT.

Comments on this clonotype: A much larger clone lies one base from this, so it may be a read error. In DNA form, the CDR3 reads TGTGCCAGCAGCTTAGCGCCCGACCATAGCAATCAGGCCCAGCATTTT. Translated, it gives CASSLAPDHSNQAQHF. This sequence joins TRBV11-2 and TRBJ1-5; no definite D call. This CDR3 contains 16 residues. Germline V gene lookup returns CDR1 SGHAT and CDR2 FQNNGV. The full variable domain, rest sourced from reference TRBV11-2 and TRBJ1-5, is EAGVAQSPRYKIIEKRQSVAFWCNPISGHATLYWYQQILGQGPKLLIQFQNNGVVDDSQLPKDRFSAERLKGVDSTLKIQPAKLEDSAVYLCASSLAPDHSNQAQHFGDGTRLSIL.

The chain links TRBV11-2 to TRBJ2-2; 7 bases align to TRBD1. This CDR3 has 13 residues. Germline V gives CDR1 SGHAT, CDR2 FQNNGV. Losses at the gene ends were 5 bases for V and 7 bases for J; bases not matched to a gene: 4. The CDR3 DNA follows: TGTGCCAGCAGCATACAGGGGATCGGGGAGCTGTTTTTT. Translating gives CASSIQGIGELFF. Variable domain in full (rest from reference TRBV11-2 and TRBJ2-2): EAGVAQSPRYKIIEKRQSVAFWCNPISGHATLYWYQQILGQGPKLLIQFQNNGVVDDSQLPKDRFSAERLKGVDSTLKIQPAKLEDSAVYLCASSIQGIGELFFGEGSRLTVL.

The CDR3 spells CASSLAGFYGYTF. The DNA for the CDR3 is TGTGCCAGCAGTTTAGCAGGGTTCTATGGCTACACCTTC. J is TRBJ1-2 and V is TRBV27, with D possibly matching TRBD1 (5 bases). V shed 2 bases and J shed 4 bases, with 8 bases lying between them. Germline V CDR1 and CDR2: MNHEY, SMNVEV (reference sequence). CDR3 length equals 13 residues.

V gene TRBV5-1 combines with J gene TRBJ1-6, with a tentative D call TRBD1 (5 bases). Looked up from germline, CDR1 is SGHRS and CDR2 is YFSETQ. This CDR3 has 14 residues. Trimming left V 1 base short and J 7 bases short, with 9 bases between. For the CDR3, the DNA is TGCGCCAGCAGCTTGTCGTCAGGGAATTCACCCCTCCACTTT. Protein product: CASSLSSGNSPLHF. The variable domain in full, completed from reference TRBV5-1 and TRBJ1-6, reads KAGVTQTPRYLIKTRGQQVTLSCSPISGHRSVSWYQQTPGQGLQFLFEYFSETQRNKGNFPGRFSGRQFSNSRSEMNVSTLELGDSALYLCASSLSSGNSPLHFGNGTRLTVT.

This clonotype showed up just a few times. The V call is TRBV20-1, the J call TRBJ2-7; 8 bases match TRBD2. CDR1 and CDR2 (germline): DFQATT, SNEGSKA (reference sequence). Trimming cost V 5 bases and J 0 bases; bases outside gene matches: 3. The CDR3 extends over 13 amino acids. The CDR3 region is CSASGLASYEQYF. As DNA, the CDR3 is TGCAGTGCTTCAGGACTAGCCTCCTACGAGCAGTACTTC.

The chain uses TRBV7-9 and TRBJ2-3; D may match TRBD1 or TRBD2 (6 bases each). CDR1 is SEHNR and CDR2 is FQNEAQ in the germline V gene (reference sequence). CDR3 size: 19 residues. The V end lost 1 base, the J end lost 4 bases, and 24 bases lay between the germline ends. The CDR3 sequence: CASSLGLRGGLKRADTQYF. The CDR3 DNA sequence: TGTGCCAGCAGCTTAGGGCTCAGGGGCGGACTTAAGCGGGCAGATACGCAGTATTTT.

This chain uses TRBV4-2 with TRBJ1-2; D uncertain. CDR1 LGHNA and CDR2 YNFKEQ come from the germline V gene. Trimming removed 1 base at V and 4 bases at J, with 7 bases between. CDR3 size: 13 residues. CDR3 in amino acids: CASSQVSVYGYTF. The CDR3 region has the DNA TGTGCCAGCAGCCAAGTGTCAGTCTATGGCTACACCTTC.

The chain employs TRBV6-1 and TRBJ2-6; D gene unclear. The germline V gene encodes CDR1 MNHNS and CDR2 SASEGT. This CDR3 has 13 amino acids. Trimming left V 10 bases short and J 4 bases short, with 11 bases between. The DNA of the CDR3 is TGTGCCACCTTGGAGATGGGGGCCAACGTCCTGACTTTC. Its translation: CATLEMGANVLTF.